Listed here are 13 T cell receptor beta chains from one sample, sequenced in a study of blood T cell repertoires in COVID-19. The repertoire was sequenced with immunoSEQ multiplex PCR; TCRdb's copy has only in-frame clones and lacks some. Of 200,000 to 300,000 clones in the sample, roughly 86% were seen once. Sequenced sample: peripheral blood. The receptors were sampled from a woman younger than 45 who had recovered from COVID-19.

Written as DNA, the CDR3 is TGTGCCAGCAGCGTAGAGGAGGGGGCGCGGACTGAAGCTTTCTTT. Encoded protein: CASSVEEGARTEAFF. This chain uses TRBV9 with TRBJ1-1; TRBD1 matches at 7 bases. The CDR3 runs to 15 residues. Germline CDR1 SGDLS, CDR2 YYNGEE. With 0 bases clipped from V and 5 bases from J, the junction kept 7 bases outside the gene matches.

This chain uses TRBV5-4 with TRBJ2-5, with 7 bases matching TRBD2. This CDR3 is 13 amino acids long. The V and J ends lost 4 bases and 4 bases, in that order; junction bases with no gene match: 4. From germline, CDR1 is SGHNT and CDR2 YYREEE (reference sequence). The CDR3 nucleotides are TGTGCCAGCAGCCCGCGCGGGGGAGAGACCCAGTACTTC. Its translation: CASSPRGGETQYF.

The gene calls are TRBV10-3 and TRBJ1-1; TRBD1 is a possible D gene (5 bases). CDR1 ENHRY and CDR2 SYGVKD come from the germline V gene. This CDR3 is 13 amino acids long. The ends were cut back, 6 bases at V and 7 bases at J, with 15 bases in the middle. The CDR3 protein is CAIRGGSDREAFF. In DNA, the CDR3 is TGTGCCATCAGGGGGGGATCGGACCGTGAAGCTTTCTTT.

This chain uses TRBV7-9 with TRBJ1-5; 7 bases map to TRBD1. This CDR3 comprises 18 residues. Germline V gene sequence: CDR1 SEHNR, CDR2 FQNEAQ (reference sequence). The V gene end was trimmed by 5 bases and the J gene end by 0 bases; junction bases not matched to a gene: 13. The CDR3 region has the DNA TGTGCCAGCAGCCCCACCCCCCGAGACAGGGATAGCAATCAGCCCCAGCATTTT. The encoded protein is CASSPTPRDRDSNQPQHF.

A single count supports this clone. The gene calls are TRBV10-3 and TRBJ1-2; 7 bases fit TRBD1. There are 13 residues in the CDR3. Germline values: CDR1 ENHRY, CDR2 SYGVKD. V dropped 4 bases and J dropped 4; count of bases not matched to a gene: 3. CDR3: CAISGGTAYGYTF. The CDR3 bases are TGTGCCATCAGTGGGGGGACAGCCTATGGCTACACCTTC.

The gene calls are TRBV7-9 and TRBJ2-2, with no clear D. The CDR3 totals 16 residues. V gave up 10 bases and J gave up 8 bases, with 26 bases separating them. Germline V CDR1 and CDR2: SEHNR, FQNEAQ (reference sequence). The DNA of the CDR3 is TGTGCCATCATGAACAAGTTCGGAGAACTTACGGGGGAGCTGTTTTTT. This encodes CAIMNKFGELTGELFF.

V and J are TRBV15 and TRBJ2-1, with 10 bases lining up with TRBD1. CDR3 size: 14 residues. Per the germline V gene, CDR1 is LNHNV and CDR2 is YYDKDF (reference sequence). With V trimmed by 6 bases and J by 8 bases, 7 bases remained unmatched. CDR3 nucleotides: TGTGCCACCAGGTGGACAGGGGGTAGCTATGAGCAGTTCTTC. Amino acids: CATRWTGGSYEQFF. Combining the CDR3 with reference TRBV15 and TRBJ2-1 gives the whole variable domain DAMVIQNPRYQVTQFGKPVTLSCSQTLNHNVMYWYQQKSSQAPKLLFHYYDKDFNNEADTPDNFQSRRPNTSFCFLDIRSPGLGDTAMYLCATRWTGGSYEQFFGPGTRLTVL.

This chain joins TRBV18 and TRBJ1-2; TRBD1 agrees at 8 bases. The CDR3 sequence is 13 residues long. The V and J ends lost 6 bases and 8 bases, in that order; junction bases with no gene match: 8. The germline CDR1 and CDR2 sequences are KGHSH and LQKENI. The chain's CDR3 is CASSDQGAGGYTF. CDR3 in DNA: TGTGCCAGCTCCGATCAGGGGGCAGGAGGCTACACCTTC.

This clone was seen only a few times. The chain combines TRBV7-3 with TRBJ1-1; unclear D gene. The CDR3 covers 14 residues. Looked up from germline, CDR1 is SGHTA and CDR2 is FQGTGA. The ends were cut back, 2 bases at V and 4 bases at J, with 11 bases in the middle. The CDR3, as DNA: TGTGCCAGCAGCTTACTGGGTCGAGGCACTGAAGCTTTCTTT. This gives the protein CASSLLGRGTEAFF.

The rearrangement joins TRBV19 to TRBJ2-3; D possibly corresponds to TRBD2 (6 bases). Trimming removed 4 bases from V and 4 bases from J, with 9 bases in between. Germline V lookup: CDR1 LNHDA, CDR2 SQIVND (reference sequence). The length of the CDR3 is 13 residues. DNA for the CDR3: TGTGCCAGTAGTAGGGGGACTCCAGATACGCAGTATTTT. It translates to CASSRGTPDTQYF.

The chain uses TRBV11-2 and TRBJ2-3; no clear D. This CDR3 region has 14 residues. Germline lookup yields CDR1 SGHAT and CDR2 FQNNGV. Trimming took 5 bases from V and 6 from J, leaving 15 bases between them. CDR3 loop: CASSLTPQMDTQYF. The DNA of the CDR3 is TGTGCCAGCAGCCTAACGCCCCAAATGGATACGCAGTATTTT.

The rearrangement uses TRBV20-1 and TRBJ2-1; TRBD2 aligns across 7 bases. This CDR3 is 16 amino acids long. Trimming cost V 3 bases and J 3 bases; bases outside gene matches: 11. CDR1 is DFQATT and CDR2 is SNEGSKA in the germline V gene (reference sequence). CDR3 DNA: TGCAGTGCTAGTGCATACAGCGGGGATAACTACAATGAGCAGTTCTTC. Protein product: CSASAYSGDNYNEQFF.

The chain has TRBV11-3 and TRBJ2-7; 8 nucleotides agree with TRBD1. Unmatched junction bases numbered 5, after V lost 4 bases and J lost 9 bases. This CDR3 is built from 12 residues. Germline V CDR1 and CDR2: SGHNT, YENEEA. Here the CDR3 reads CASSSGQGAQYF. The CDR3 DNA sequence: TGTGCCAGCAGCTCCGGACAGGGTGCGCAGTACTTC.